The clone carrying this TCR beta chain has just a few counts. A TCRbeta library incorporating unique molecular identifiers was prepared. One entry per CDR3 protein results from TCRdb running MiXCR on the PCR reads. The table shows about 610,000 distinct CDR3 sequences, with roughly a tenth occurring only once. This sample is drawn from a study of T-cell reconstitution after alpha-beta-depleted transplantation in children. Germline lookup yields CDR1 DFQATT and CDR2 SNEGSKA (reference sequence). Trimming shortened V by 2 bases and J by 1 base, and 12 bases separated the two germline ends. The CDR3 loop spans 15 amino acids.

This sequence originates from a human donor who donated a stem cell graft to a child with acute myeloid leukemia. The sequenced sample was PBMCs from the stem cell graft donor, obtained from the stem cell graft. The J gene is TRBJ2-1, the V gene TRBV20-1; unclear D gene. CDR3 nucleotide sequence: TGCAGTGCTAGAAGCTTGTTCGGGTCCTACAATGAGCAGTTCTTC. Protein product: CSARSLFGSYNEQFF.